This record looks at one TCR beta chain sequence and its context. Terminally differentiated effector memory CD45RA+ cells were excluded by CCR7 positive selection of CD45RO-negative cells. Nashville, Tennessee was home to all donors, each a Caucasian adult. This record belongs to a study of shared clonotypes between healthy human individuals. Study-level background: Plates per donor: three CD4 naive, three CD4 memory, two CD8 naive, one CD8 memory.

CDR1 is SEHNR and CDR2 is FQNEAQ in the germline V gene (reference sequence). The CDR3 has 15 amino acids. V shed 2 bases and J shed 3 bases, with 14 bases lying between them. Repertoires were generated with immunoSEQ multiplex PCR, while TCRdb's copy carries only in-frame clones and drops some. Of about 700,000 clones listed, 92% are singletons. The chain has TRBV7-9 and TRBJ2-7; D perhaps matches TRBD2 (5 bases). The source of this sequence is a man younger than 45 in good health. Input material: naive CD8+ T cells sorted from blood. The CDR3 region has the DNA TGTGCCAGCAGCTTAATTCTGGGAGAGGACTACGAGCAGTACTTC. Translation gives CASSLILGEDYEQYF.